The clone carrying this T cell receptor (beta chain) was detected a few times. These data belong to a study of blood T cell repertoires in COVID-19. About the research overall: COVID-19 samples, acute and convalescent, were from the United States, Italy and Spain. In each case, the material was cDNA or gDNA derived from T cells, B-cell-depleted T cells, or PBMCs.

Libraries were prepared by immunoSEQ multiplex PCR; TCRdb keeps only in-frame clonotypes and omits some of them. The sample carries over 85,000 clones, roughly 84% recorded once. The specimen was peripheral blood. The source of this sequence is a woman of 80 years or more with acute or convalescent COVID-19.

CDR3 DNA sequence: TGTGCCAGCAGCATAGGGACACGGAACACTGAAGCTTTCTTT. Its protein is CASSIGTRNTEAFF. This chain links TRBV21-1 with TRBJ1-1; the DNA was not compared with TRBD1, the D call given in the table. TRBV21-1 is noted as a pseudogene. The CDR3 sequence is 14 residues long.